Included here is one T cell receptor beta chain sequence, with context. Its target is not known. The source of the sample is a study of OX40 agonist ivuxolimab in advanced cancers. Across the study: The patients got ivuxolimab, which is an agonistic anti-OX40 (CD134) antibody.

CDR3 length equals 14 residues. Germline V gene lookup returns CDR1 LGHNA and CDR2 YSLEER. V was trimmed by 0 bases and J by 1 base, leaving 6 bases between them. Using immunoSEQ multiplex PCR, the repertoire was profiled, and TCRdb retains in-frame clones only, with some absent. The table shows under 80,000 clones, with 85% to 95% occurring only once. Whole-study results and caveats: There was clonal expansion of CD4+ and CD8+ blood T cells by week 6 at 0.1 to 3.0 mg/kg. Expanded clones were, on average, more numerous among CD8+ T cells than CD4+.

Sequenced material: CD4+ or CD8+ T cells sorted from blood, taken in a trial of the OX40 agonist ivuxolimab. The genes are TRBV4-3 and TRBJ1-1; D not resolved. The receptor was derived from an adult with an advanced solid tumor such as melanoma, head and neck, liver or kidney cancer. CDR3 protein: CASSQDNANTEAFF. The CDR3 nucleotides read TGCGCCAGCAGCCAAGATAACGCGAACACTGAAGCTTTCTTT.